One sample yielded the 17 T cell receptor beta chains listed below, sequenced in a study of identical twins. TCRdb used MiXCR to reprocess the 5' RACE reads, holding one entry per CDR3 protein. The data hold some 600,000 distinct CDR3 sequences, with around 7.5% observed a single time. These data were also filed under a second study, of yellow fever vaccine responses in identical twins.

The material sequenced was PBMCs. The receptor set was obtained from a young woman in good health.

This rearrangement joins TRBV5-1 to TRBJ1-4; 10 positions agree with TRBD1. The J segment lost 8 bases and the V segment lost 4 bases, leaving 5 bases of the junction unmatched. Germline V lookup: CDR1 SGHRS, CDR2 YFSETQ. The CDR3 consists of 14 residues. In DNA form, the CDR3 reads TGCGCCAGCAGCACCGGGACAGGGGCCGAAAAACTGTTTTTT. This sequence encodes CASSTGTGAEKLFF.

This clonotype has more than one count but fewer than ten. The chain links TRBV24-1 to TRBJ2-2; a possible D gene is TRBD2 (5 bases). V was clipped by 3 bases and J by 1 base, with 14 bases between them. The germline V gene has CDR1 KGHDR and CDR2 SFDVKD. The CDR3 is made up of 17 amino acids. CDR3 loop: CATSDPWPGRNTGELFF. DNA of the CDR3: TGTGCCACCAGTGATCCTTGGCCGGGAAGGAACACCGGGGAGCTGTTTTTT.

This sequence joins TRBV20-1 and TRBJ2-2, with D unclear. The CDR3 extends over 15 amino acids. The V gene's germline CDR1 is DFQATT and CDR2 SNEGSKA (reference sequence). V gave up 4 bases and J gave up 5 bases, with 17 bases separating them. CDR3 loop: CSATSGGLRTGELFF. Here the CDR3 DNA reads TGCAGTGCTACCTCCGGTGGCCTGAGAACCGGGGAGCTGTTTTTT.

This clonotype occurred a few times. CDR3 amino acids: CASSEGKTSGGWETQYF. For the CDR3, the DNA is TGCGCCAGCAGCGAAGGCAAGACTAGCGGGGGATGGGAGACCCAGTACTTC. The chain uses TRBV4-1 and TRBJ2-5, with 12 positions matching TRBD2. Looked up from germline, CDR1 is MGHRA and CDR2 is YSYEKL. V shed 5 bases and J 5 bases; nucleotides not matched to a gene: 12. The length of the CDR3 is 17 residues.

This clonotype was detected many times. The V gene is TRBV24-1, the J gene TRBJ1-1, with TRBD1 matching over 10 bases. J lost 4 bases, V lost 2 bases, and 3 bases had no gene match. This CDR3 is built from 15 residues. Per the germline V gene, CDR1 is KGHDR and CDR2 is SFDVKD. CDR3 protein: CATSDSGQGGTEAFF. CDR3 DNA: TGTGCCACCAGTGATTCAGGACAGGGGGGCACTGAAGCTTTCTTT.

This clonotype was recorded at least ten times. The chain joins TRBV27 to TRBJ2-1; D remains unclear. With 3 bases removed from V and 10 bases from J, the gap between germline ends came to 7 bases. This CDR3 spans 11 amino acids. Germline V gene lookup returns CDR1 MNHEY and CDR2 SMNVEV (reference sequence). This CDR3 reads CASSFAGEQFF. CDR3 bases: TGTGCCAGCAGTTTCGCAGGCGAGCAGTTCTTC.

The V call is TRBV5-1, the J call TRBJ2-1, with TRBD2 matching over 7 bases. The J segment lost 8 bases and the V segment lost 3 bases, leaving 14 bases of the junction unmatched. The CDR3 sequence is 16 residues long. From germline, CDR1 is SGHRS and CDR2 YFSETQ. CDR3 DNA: TGCGCCAGCAGCTCGGGGATGGCGGGAGAGCGCGATGAGCAGTTCTTC. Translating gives CASSSGMAGERDEQFF.

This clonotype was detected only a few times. The CDR3 DNA reads as TGTGCCAGCAGCCAGGAGGGCGGGAGAAGAAATGAGCAGTTCTTC. It specifies CASSQEGGRRNEQFF. The chain has TRBV11-2 and TRBJ2-1; TRBD2 agrees at 7 bases. The CDR3 consists of 15 residues. V lost 5 bases and J lost 7; bases outside the gene matches: 11. From germline, CDR1 is SGHAT and CDR2 FQNNGV.

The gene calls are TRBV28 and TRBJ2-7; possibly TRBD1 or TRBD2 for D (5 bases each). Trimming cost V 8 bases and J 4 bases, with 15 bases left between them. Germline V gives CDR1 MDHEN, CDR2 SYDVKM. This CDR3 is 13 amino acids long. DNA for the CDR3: TGTGCCAGCGGAGGCAGGGTGGAATACGAGCAGTACGTC. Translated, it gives CASGGRVEYEQYV.

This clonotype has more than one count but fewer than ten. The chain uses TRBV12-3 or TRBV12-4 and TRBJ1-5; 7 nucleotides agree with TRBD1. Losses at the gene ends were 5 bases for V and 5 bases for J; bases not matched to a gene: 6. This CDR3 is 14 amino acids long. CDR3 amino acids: CASSPQGWDQPQHF. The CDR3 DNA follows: TGTGCCAGCAGTCCACAGGGGTGGGATCAGCCCCAGCATTTT.

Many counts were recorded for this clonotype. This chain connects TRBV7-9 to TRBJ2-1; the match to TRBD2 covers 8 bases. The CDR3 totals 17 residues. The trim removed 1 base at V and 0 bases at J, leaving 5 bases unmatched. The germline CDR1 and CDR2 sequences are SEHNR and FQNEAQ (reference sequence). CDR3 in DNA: TGTGCCAGCAGCTTAGAGTTTAGCGGGGCCTCCTACAATGAGCAGTTCTTC. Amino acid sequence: CASSLEFSGASYNEQFF. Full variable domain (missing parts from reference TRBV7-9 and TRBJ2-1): DTGVSQNPRHKITKRGQNVTFRCDPISEHNRLYWYRQTLGQGPEFLTYFQNEAQLEKSRLLSDRFSAERPKGSFSTLEIQRTEQGDSAMYLCASSLEFSGASYNEQFFGPGTRLTVL.

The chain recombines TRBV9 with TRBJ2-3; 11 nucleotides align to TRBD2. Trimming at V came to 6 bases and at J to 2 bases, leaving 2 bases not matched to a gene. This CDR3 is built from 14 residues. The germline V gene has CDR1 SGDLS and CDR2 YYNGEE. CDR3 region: CASTSGRTTDTQYF. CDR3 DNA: TGTGCCAGCACTAGCGGGAGGACCACAGATACGCAGTATTTT.

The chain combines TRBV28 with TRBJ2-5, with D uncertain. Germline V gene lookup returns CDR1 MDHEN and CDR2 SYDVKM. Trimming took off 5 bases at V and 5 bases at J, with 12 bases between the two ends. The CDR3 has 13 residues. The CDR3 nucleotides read TGTGCCAGCAGTCTTATAGTTGGGGAGACCCAGTACTTC. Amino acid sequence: CASSLIVGETQYF.

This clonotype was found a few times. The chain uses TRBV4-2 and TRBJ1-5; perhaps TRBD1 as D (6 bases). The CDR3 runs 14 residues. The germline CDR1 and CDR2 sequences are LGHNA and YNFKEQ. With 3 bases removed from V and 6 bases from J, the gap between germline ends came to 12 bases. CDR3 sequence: CASSHGGAGQPQHF. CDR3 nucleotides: TGTGCCAGCAGCCACGGGGGGGCGGGTCAGCCCCAGCATTTT.

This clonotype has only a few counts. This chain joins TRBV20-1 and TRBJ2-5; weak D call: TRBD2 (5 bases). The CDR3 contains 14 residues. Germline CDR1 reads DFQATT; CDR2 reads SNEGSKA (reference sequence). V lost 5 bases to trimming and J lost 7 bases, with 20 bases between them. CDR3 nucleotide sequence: TGCAGTGCTCTGGCCCACCAGGTCGGAGGGACCCAGTACTTC. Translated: CSALAHQVGGTQYF.

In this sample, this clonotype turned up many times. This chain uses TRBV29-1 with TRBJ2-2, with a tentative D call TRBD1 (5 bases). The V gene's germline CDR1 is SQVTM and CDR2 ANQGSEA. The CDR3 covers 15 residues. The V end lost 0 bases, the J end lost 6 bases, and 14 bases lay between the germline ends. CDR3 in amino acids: CSVEDTQGGAGELFF. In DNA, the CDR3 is TGCAGCGTTGAAGATACCCAGGGTGGGGCCGGGGAGCTGTTTTTT.

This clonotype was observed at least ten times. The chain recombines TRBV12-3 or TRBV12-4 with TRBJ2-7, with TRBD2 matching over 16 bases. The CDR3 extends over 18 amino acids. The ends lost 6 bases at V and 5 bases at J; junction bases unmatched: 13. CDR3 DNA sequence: TGTGCCAGCAGCTGGGGACTAGCGGGAGGGACCCGGCGAAACGAGCAGTACTTC. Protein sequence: CASSWGLAGGTRRNEQYF.